This T cell receptor beta chain emerged from a study of vaccination effects on CD4 cells after COVID-19. Study-level information: Each participant was given two doses of one vaccine (BNT162b2 or mRNA-1273).

Peptide-pool stimulation followed by sequencing identified expanded antigen-specific CD4+ clonotypes in the ViraFEST assay. Cultured cells yielded isolated CD4+ T cells after about ten days. Nobody among the vaccine recipients had prior SARS-CoV-2 infection (nucleocapsid antibodies were negative). Researchers reported culturing more than 1.5 million PBMC in each well, adding approximately 10 IU/ml IL-2 and 10 ug/ml peptides. CDR3 length equals 18 residues. CDR1 is SGHTA and CDR2 is FQGNSA in the germline V gene. V lost 4 bases and J lost 0, with 19 bases in between. Measured with immunoSEQ multiplex PCR; TCRdb has only the in-frame clones, and not every one. The sample lists about 73,000 clones; around 78% were seen once. On this clone itself: Its antigen is unidentified.

Broader study findings: Infection- and vaccine-induced clones contracted markedly late after vaccination.

The sample consisted of CD4+ T cells from PBMCs cultured with SARS-CoV-2 spike peptides, taken before COVID-19 vaccination. The chain couples TRBV7-2 to TRBJ2-4; possible D gene TRBD2, 5 bases. This clonotype originated in a human donor who received a COVID-19 vaccine. The chain's CDR3 is CASSSLGGSSVAKNIQYF. The CDR3 DNA sequence: TGTGCCAGCAGCTCCCTCGGAGGCAGTTCAGTAGCCAAAAACATTCAGTACTTC.